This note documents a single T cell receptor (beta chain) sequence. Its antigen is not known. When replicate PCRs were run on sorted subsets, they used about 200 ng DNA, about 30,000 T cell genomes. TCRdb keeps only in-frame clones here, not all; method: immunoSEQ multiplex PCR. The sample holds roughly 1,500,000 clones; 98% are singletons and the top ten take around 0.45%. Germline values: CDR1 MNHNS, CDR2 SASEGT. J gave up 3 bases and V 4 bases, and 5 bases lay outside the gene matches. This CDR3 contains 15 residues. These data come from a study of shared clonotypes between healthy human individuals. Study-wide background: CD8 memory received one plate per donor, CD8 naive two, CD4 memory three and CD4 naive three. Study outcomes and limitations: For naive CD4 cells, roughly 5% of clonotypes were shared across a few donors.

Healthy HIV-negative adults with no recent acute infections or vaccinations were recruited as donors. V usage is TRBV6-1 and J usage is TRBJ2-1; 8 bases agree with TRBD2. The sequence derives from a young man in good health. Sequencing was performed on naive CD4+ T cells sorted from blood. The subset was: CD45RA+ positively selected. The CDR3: CASSVTGTSYNEQFF. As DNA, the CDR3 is TGTGCCAGCAGTGTTACCGGGACTAGCTACAATGAGCAGTTCTTC.